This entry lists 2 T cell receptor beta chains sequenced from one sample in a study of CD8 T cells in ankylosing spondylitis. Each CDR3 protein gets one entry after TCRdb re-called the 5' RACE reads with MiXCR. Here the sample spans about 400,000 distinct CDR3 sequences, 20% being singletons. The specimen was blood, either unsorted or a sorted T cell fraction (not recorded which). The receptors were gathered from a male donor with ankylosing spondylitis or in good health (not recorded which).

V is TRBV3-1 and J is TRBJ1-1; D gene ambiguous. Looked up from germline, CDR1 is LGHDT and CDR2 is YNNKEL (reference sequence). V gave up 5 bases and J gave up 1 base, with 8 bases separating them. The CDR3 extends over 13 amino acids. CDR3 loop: CASSTRGNTEAFF. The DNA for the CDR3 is TGTGCCAGCAGCACTCGGGGGAACACTGAAGCTTTCTTT.

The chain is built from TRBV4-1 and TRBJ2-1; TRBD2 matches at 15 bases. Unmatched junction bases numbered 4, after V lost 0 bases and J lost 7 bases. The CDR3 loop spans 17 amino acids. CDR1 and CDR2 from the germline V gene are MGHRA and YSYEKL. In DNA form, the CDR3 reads TGCGCCAGCAGCCAAGATTTTGGGACTAGCGGGGGGAATGAGCAGTTCTTC. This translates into CASSQDFGTSGGNEQFF.